Listed below are T cell receptor beta chains from one sample, sequenced in a study of liver allograft versus peripheral blood T cells. From the reads, TCRdb called clonotypes with MiXCR, one entry per CDR3 protein. The sample shows around 18,000 distinct CDR3 sequences, approximately 20% of them seen only once. Receptors were obtained from a human patient who had a liver transplant. Some T cells may be supplied by the graft donor. Both conserved end residues are part of each CDR3. D genes are given only for firm matches. Where a row states a size, it is once, few, many or the class of an expanded clone; other rows omit it.

j_call d_call v_call clone_size cdr3_nt cdr3_aa
TRBJ2-1 TRBD2 TRBV18 - TGTGCCAGCTCACGCAGCGGGACTAGCGGGGTCAATGAGCAGTTCTTC CASSRSGTSGVNEQFF
TRBJ2-3 - TRBV27 few TGTGCCAGCAGTTTATCTAGCCCAACCTACACAGATACGCAGTATTTT CASSLSSPTYTDTQYF
TRBJ2-7 - TRBV12-3/TRBV12-4 few TGTGCCAGCAGTTTGAATAGGGGATACGAGCAGTACTTC CASSLNRGYEQYF
TRBJ2-3 TRBD2 TRBV15 many TGTGCCACCAGCGGGATAGCGGGAGTGAACACAGATACGCAGTATTTT CATSGIAGVNTDTQYF
TRBJ1-2 - TRBV28 - TGTGCCAGCGGCCAGACGGGGGAGGACTATGGCTACACCTTC CASGQTGEDYGYTF
TRBJ1-1 TRBD1 TRBV19 many TGTGCCAGTAGTGACAGGGGGCGGGGATCGAACACTGAAGCTTTCTTT CASSDRGRGSNTEAFF
TRBJ2-1 - TRBV18 medium-sized TGTGCCAGCTCATCCATAGTGGCGCATGAGCAGTTCTTC CASSSIVAHEQFF
TRBJ1-6 - TRBV7-2 - TGTGCCAGCAGCCCAGGACAGAATTCACCCCTCCACTTT CASSPGQNSPLHF
TRBJ1-1 - TRBV6-6 many TGTGCCAGCAGTTCACACGATATTTACACTGAAGCTTTCTTT CASSSHDIYTEAFF
TRBJ1-1 - TRBV27 few TGTGCCAGCAGTTTTCACAGGTTAGGGACTGAAGCTTTCTTT CASSFHRLGTEAFF
TRBJ1-2 - TRBV29-1 medium-sized TGCAGCGTAACCGGGACCGGCCTGGGTGGCTACACCTTC CSVTGTGLGGYTF
TRBJ1-4 - TRBV28 - TGTGCCAGCGAGGACAGCCGCAATGAAAAACTGTTTTTT CASEDSRNEKLFF
TRBJ1-1 - TRBV30 many TGTGCCTGGAGCCAGACGGCCGCGAACACTGAAGCTTTCTTT CAWSQTAANTEAFF
TRBJ2-3 TRBD2 TRBV5-4 medium-sized TGTGCCAGCAGCTCGACTAGCGGGGGTCCTAGAGATACGCAGTATTTT CASSSTSGGPRDTQYF
TRBJ1-5 TRBD1 TRBV6-1 few TGTGCCAGCAGAATAGGGACAGACCAGCCCCAGCATTTT CASRIGTDQPQHF
TRBJ2-3 - TRBV18 - TGTGCCAGCTCACTCGGCCAGGGAGTTACAGATACGCAGTATTTT CASSLGQGVTDTQYF
TRBJ1-3 - TRBV12-3/TRBV12-4 - TGTGCCAGCACCTCGTCGGGGGTTCCTGGAAACACCATATATTTT CASTSSGVPGNTIYF
TRBJ2-1 - TRBV14 - TGTGCCAGCAGCCAAGATCGCCGGGGTGCCTACAATGAGCAGTTCTTC CASSQDRRGAYNEQFF
TRBJ2-7 - TRBV5-6 - TGTGCCAGCAGCCCGCGGCAGGGTTACGAGCAGTACTTC CASSPRQGYEQYF
TRBJ2-7 TRBD2 TRBV5-4 - TGTGCCAGCAGCTTGGAGTCTAGCGGTTACTACGAGCAGTACTTC CASSLESSGYYEQYF
TRBJ2-3 - TRBV27 - TGTGCCAGCAGTTTCGCTAGCCGGGCCACAGATACGCAGTATTTT CASSFASRATDTQYF
TRBJ1-6 - TRBV27 few TGTGCCAGCAGTCGAGTCGGGGCTAGGGATAATTCACCCCTCCACTTT CASSRVGARDNSPLHF
TRBJ2-1 TRBD1 TRBV19 medium-sized TGTGCCAGTAGCAGGCGGGCAGGGGGATTCGATGAGCAGTTCTTC CASSRRAGGFDEQFF
TRBJ2-1 TRBD2 TRBV19 many TGTGCCAGTAGTATACGGGTAGGGACTAGCGGGTTTGAGCAGTTCTTC CASSIRVGTSGFEQFF
TRBJ2-3 TRBD1 TRBV11-3 - TGTGCCAGCAGCTTAGGGACAGGGGGCACAGATACGCAGTATTTT CASSLGTGGTDTQYF
TRBJ2-1 TRBD1 TRBV6-1 many TGTGCCAGCAGGAGGACAGGGGGCCTCGGGGGACTGTTCTTC CASRRTGGLGGLFF
TRBJ2-6 - TRBV27 few TGTGCCAGCCTGACGAGGGCCAACGTCCTGACTTTC CASLTRANVLTF
TRBJ2-7 TRBD1 TRBV2 - TGTGCCAGCAGGGACAGGGTCGTGGGCGAGCAGTACTTC CASRDRVVGEQYF
TRBJ2-5 - TRBV27 many TGTGCCAGCAGTTATCTTTCTCAAGAGACCCAGTACTTC CASSYLSQETQYF
TRBJ2-1 - TRBV5-6 - TGTGCCAGCAGCTTGCTGAGGGAAGGGCCGGGGAAGCAGTTCTTC CASSLLREGPGKQFF
TRBJ1-2 - TRBV5-4 - TGTGCCAGCAGCCAACCCGCCCTCGGATATGGCTACACCTTC CASSQPALGYGYTF
TRBJ1-2 - TRBV18 many TGTGCCAGCTCACCACCGAACACTAACTATGGCTACACCTTC CASSPPNTNYGYTF
TRBJ2-7 - TRBV5-4 - TGTGCCAGCAGCGGCGTGCGGGAATCTTCCTACGAGCAGTACTTC CASSGVRESSYEQYF
TRBJ2-3 TRBD2 TRBV19 medium-sized TGTGCCAGTGGGACTAGCGGGATGATGACTAGCACAGATACGCAGTATTTT CASGTSGMMTSTDTQYF
TRBJ1-1 - TRBV28 - TGTGCCAGCAGTTTCGCGGGGGCGAGATCGACTGAAGCTTTCTTT CASSFAGARSTEAFF